The T cell receptor (beta chain) described here comes from a study of blood T cell repertoires in COVID-19. This table comes from immunoSEQ multiplex PCR, and its TCRdb copy is limited to in-frame clones, with some not included. The sample lists 250,000 to 350,000 clones, roughly 87% occurring once. There are 11 residues in the CDR3. Trimming at V came to 5 bases and at J to 10 bases, leaving 5 bases not matched to a gene. Germline V gene lookup returns CDR1 GTSNPN and CDR2 SVGIG (reference sequence). The receptor comes from a woman in her twenties or thirties who had recovered from COVID-19. Sequenced sample: PBMCs or T cells enriched from blood (not recorded which). The chain couples TRBV30 to TRBJ1-2; 9 bases fit TRBD1. Here the CDR3 DNA reads TGTGCCTGGGGACAGGGGCCCCCCTACACCTTC. Translation gives CAWGQGPPYTF.